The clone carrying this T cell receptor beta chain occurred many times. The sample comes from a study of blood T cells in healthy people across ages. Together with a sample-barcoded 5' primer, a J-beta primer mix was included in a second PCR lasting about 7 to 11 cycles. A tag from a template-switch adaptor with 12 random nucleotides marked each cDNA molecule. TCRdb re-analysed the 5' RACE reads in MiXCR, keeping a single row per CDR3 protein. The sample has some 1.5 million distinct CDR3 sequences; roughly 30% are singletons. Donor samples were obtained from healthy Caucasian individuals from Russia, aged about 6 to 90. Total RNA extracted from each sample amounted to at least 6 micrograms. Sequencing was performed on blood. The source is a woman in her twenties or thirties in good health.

The CDR3 loop is CSVGDTFYEQYF. CDR3 bases: TGCAGCGTTGGTGACACTTTCTACGAGCAGTACTTC. V gene TRBV29-1 combines with J gene TRBJ2-7; D unresolved. Trimming left V 4 bases short and J 3 bases short, with 10 bases between. The CDR3 loop spans 12 amino acids. Germline lookup yields CDR1 SQVTM and CDR2 ANQGSEA.